The entry below describes one TCR beta chain. The antigen is not known. Regarding treatment: oral pan-JAK inhibitor, 5-10 mg twice daily. Researchers took lesional scalp punch biopsies and peripheral blood from people who were alopecia areata patients. This record belongs to a study of CD8+ T cells in alopecia areata. Study background: Treatment with tofacitinib (6 to 18 months) was followed by 6 months off drug. Study-wide results and limits: Sequence data from scalp samples additionally include resident alphabeta T cells of normal skin.

After isolation, RNA underwent reverse transcription to generate cDNA as the sequencing template. Method: immunoSEQ multiplex PCR; TCRdb's copy keeps in-frame clones and lacks some. The sample has around 100,000 clones, 45% to 65% seen once; the top ten hold approximately 3.1%. Trimming removed 3 bases from V and 5 bases from J, with 8 bases in between. CDR1 is SQVTM, CDR2 ANQGSEA, per germline. This CDR3 is 11 amino acids long. The receptor was isolated from a human donor with alopecia areata. The chain carries TRBV29-1 and TRBJ2-7; D is undetermined. The sequencing here drew on CD4+ T cells sorted from blood, taken at week 24, from a patient treated with tofacitinib. The CDR3 sequence: CSVELSHEQYF. The CDR3 DNA sequence: TGCAGCGTTGAGCTATCCCACGAGCAGTACTTC.